The TCR beta chain under discussion was sequenced for a study of T-cell reconstitution after alpha-beta-depleted transplantation in children. This clonotype showed up many times. Antigen unknown. This sample's TCRbeta library carried unique molecular identifier barcodes. TCRdb ran MiXCR on the PCR reads and lists one entry per CDR3 protein. Among about 460,000 distinct CDR3 sequences, 8% to 11% were seen once, and the ten largest hold 2% to 2.5%. Findings of the study overall: Where some patients showed high TCRbeta diversity at day 60, it came from recipient T cells and thymic progenitors that had survived. Several hundred expanded graft clones reportedly supplied alpha-beta T cells about two months after transplant. Diversity and T-cell counts at one year after transplant derived mostly from new T cells.

V shed 7 bases and J shed 6 bases, with 16 bases lying between them. The CDR3 contains 14 residues. Per the germline V gene, CDR1 is SGHTA and CDR2 is FQGNSA. The sequence was collected from a child under 10 years old with inherited bone marrow failure, due to receive a stem cell transplant. The input for sequencing was PBMCs, taken before TCRalphabeta/CD19-depleted stem cell transplant. The gene calls are TRBV7-2 and TRBJ2-1; perhaps TRBD2 as D (5 bases). Here the CDR3 DNA reads TGTGCCAGCACCTTTTTGTGGGAGATCAATGAGCAGTTCTTC. Its translation: CASTFLWEINEQFF. Full variable domain (missing parts from reference TRBV7-2 and TRBJ2-1): GAGVSQSPSNKVTEKGKDVELRCDPISGHTALYWYRQSLGQGLEFLIYFQGNSAPDKSGLPSDRFSAERTGGSVSTLTIQRTQQEDSAVYLCASTFLWEINEQFFGPGTRLTVL.